Below are 29 T cell receptor beta chains sequenced from a single sample in a study of T-cell reconstitution after alpha-beta-depleted transplantation in children. Preparation of the TCRbeta library was carried out with unique molecular identifiers. From the PCR reads, TCRdb called clonotypes with MiXCR, one entry per CDR3 protein. The table has 90,000 to 100,000 distinct CDR3 sequences, 20% to 25% seen once. The sequences come from PBMCs, collected before TCRalphabeta/CD19-depleted stem cell transplant. These receptors were collected from a boy aged 2 to 9 with acute lymphoblastic leukemia, due to receive a stem cell transplant.

This clonotype was recorded many times. V is TRBV6-1 and J is TRBJ2-1; 11 positions agree with TRBD2. V trimming: 8 bases; J trimming: 4 bases; junction bases outside the gene matches: 7. This CDR3 is built from 15 residues. Germline lookup yields CDR1 MNHNS and CDR2 SASEGT. The CDR3 nucleotides are TGTGCCAGCGTTGGGACTAGCGGAGGGTACAATGAGCAGTTCTTC. Translated: CASVGTSGGYNEQFF.

This clonotype has just a few counts. At one end the junction does not follow the germline gene, possibly because of a read error. V is TRBV12-3 or TRBV12-4 and J is TRBJ1-2, with unresolved D. CDR3 length equals 12 residues. CDR3: CASRTLDTKSHF. The CDR3 coding sequence is TGTGCCAGCAGAACCCTTGACACGAAATCTCACTTC.

J is TRBJ2-5 and V is TRBV20-1; D ambiguous. CDR1 and CDR2 (germline): DFQATT, SNEGSKA (reference sequence). This CDR3 spans 11 amino acids. CDR3 in DNA: TGCAGGGCTCAGTACCAAGAGACCCAGTACTTC. Amino acids: CRAQYQETQYF.

This clonotype was counted a few times. This chain links TRBV7-9 with TRBJ1-2; D unclear. Trimming left V 4 bases short and J 8 bases short, with 8 bases between. Per the germline V gene, CDR1 is SEHNR and CDR2 is FQNEAQ (reference sequence). The CDR3 contains 11 residues. CDR3: CASSSARGYTF. CDR3 DNA: TGTGCCAGCAGCTCCGCCAGGGGCTACACCTTC. The variable domain in full, with the rest retrieved from reference TRBV7-9 and TRBJ1-2, is DTGVSQNPRHKITKRGQNVTFRCDPISEHNRLYWYRQTLGQGPEFLTYFQNEAQLEKSRLLSDRFSAERPKGSFSTLEIQRTEQGDSAMYLCASSSARGYTFGSGTRLTVV.

The V gene is TRBV27, the J gene TRBJ2-7; the D gene is possibly TRBD1 (5 bases). Germline V gene data show CDR1 as MNHEY and CDR2 as SMNVEV (reference sequence). The length of the CDR3 is 12 residues. Trimming removed 5 bases at V and 5 bases at J, with 10 bases between. The CDR3 region is CASSNRFNEQYV. DNA for the CDR3: TGTGCCAGCAGTAACAGGTTCAACGAGCAGTACGTC.

This clonotype was seen repeatedly, ten times or more. The V gene is TRBV4-2, the J gene TRBJ2-1; tentatively, D is TRBD2 (6 bases). This CDR3 contains 16 residues. Germline V CDR1 and CDR2: LGHNA, YNFKEQ. V was clipped by 0 bases and J by 5 bases, with 14 bases between them. For the CDR3, the DNA is TGTGCCAGCAGCCAAGAAGAAGCGGAGGGGCACAATGAGCAGTTCTTC. Its protein is CASSQEEAEGHNEQFF.

The chain couples TRBV20-1 to TRBJ2-1; D gene unclear. In germline, CDR1 is DFQATT, CDR2 SNEGSKA (reference sequence). The CDR3 covers 11 residues. V was shortened by 3 bases and J by 6 bases, with 6 bases between the two germline ends. CDR3 sequence (DNA): TGCAGTGCTAGCGGGTCCAATGAGCAGTTCTTC. Its translation: CSASGSNEQFF.

J is TRBJ2-5 and V is TRBV6-2 or TRBV6-3; the D is unclear. V lost 4 bases, J lost 7 bases, and 10 bases lay in between. The CDR3 consists of 12 residues. Germline values: CDR1 MNHEY, CDR2 SVGEGT. CDR3 sequence: CASSSTIRTQYF. CDR3 sequence (DNA): TGTGCCAGCAGTTCTACAATTCGGACCCAGTACTTC.

This clonotype was counted a few times. This chain links TRBV30 with TRBJ2-7; tentatively, D is TRBD1 or TRBD2 (6 bases each). V lost 4 bases and J lost 5, with 18 bases in between. Germline V gives CDR1 GTSNPN, CDR2 SVGIG (reference sequence). This CDR3 is built from 14 residues. CDR3: CAWTRGVATDEQYF. CDR3 nucleotides: TGTGCCTGGACTAGGGGGGTCGCCACGGACGAGCAGTACTTC.

The V call is TRBV6-4, the J call TRBJ2-2; D unresolved. The V end lost 8 bases, the J end lost 2 bases, and 12 bases lay between the germline ends. Germline CDR1 and CDR2: MRHNA and SNTAGT. This CDR3 is built from 14 residues. In nucleotides, the CDR3 is TGTGCCAGCTCTGACGCCTTCAACACCGGGGAGCTGTTTTTT. Translating gives CASSDAFNTGELFF.

The genes are TRBV6-5 and TRBJ2-2; tentatively, D is TRBD2 (6 bases). The germline V gene encodes CDR1 MNHEY and CDR2 SVGAGI. V dropped 2 bases and J dropped 7 bases, with 17 bases sitting between them. This CDR3 region has 16 residues. This CDR3 reads CASSYLSGGAGGELFF. The DNA for the CDR3 is TGTGCCAGCAGTTACCTATCCGGAGGGGCGGGCGGGGAGCTGTTTTTT.

V and J are TRBV9 and TRBJ2-1; D gene ambiguous. This CDR3 spans 13 amino acids. Germline V gene sequence: CDR1 SGDLS, CDR2 YYNGEE. V lost 0 bases to trimming and J lost 7 bases, with 8 bases between them. As DNA, the CDR3 is TGTGCCAGCAGCGTAGATGGGGAAAATGAGCAGTTCTTC. This codes for CASSVDGENEQFF.

The chain joins TRBV5-1 to TRBJ2-7; TRBD2 matches 9 bases. This CDR3 is built from 14 residues. CDR1 is SGHRS and CDR2 is YFSETQ in the germline V gene. With 5 bases clipped from V and 3 bases from J, the junction kept 6 bases outside the gene matches. CDR3 region: CASSSTSGGYEQYF. For the CDR3, the DNA is TGCGCCAGCAGTTCGACTAGCGGAGGCTACGAGCAGTACTTC.

The chain combines TRBV5-1 with TRBJ1-1; no clear D. With 4 bases removed from V and 0 bases from J, the gap between germline ends came to 16 bases. Germline V CDR1 and CDR2: SGHRS, YFSETQ. The CDR3 is 16 amino acids. The CDR3 sequence is CASSLSSHSVNTEAFF. For the CDR3, the DNA is TGCGCCAGCAGCCTTTCCTCCCACAGTGTGAACACTGAAGCTTTCTTT.

The DNA of the CDR3 is TGTGCCAGCAGTTTATTCGGGGAGGTCAACGATGAGCAGTTCTTC. This codes for CASSLFGEVNDEQFF. The chain has TRBV12-3 or TRBV12-4 and TRBJ2-1; tentative D call: TRBD2 (6 bases). With 2 bases removed from V and 8 bases from J, the gap between germline ends came to 16 bases. The CDR3 has 15 residues.

J is TRBJ2-5 and V is TRBV15, with 13 bases fitting TRBD2. Germline trimming cut 5 bases from V and 7 bases from J; bases unmatched to any gene: 7. CDR1 LNHNV and CDR2 YYDKDF come from the germline V gene (reference sequence). This CDR3 comprises 15 residues. CDR3 nucleotide sequence: TGTGCCACCAGCGGCGGCGGACTAGCGGGGGTGACCCAGTACTTC. Encoded protein: CATSGGGLAGVTQYF.

The CDR3: CSARDWLEGEKLFF. As DNA, the CDR3 is TGCAGTGCTAGAGATTGGCTCGAGGGAGAAAAACTGTTTTTT. J is TRBJ1-4 and V is TRBV20-1; D not certain. V was clipped by 0 bases and J by 8 bases, with 13 bases between them. This CDR3 spans 14 amino acids. Germline V lookup: CDR1 DFQATT, CDR2 SNEGSKA (reference sequence).

The chain has TRBV6-2 or TRBV6-3 and TRBJ2-2, with 9 bases identical to TRBD2. The CDR3 contains 15 residues. J gave up 6 bases and V 4 bases, and 6 bases lay outside the gene matches. Germline-derived CDR1 and CDR2 are MNHEY and SVGEGT. For the CDR3, the DNA is TGTGCCAGCAGTTTGACTAGCGGAGGGGCCGGGGAGCTGTTTTTT. It yields the protein CASSLTSGGAGELFF.

At least ten counts were recorded for this clonotype. CDR3 residues: CSVKRDSTDTQYF. In DNA, the CDR3 is TGCAGCGTTAAACGCGATAGCACAGATACGCAGTATTTT. The rearrangement joins TRBV29-1 to TRBJ2-3; no definite D call. Trimming pared 5 bases from V and 0 bases from J, leaving 9 bases between. The CDR3 is made up of 13 amino acids. Looked up from germline, CDR1 is SQVTM and CDR2 is ANQGSEA.

The V gene is TRBV10-3, the J gene TRBJ1-1, with D maybe TRBD1 (5 bases). The length of the CDR3 is 14 residues. CDR1 and CDR2 (germline): ENHRY, SYGVKD. V lost 5 bases to trimming and J lost 3 bases, with 13 bases between them. CDR3 nucleotide sequence: TGTGCCATCAGTCTGGGGCTCAGGGACACTGAAGCTTTCTTT. It codes for CAISLGLRDTEAFF.

The rearrangement links TRBV28 to TRBJ2-7; TRBD1 agrees at 9 bases. This CDR3 has 14 amino acids. V gave up 4 bases and J gave up 0 bases; unmatched junction bases: 1. The germline V gene has CDR1 MDHEN and CDR2 SYDVKM. The CDR3 DNA sequence: TGTGCCAGCAGTTGGGACAGGGTCTCCTACGAGCAGTACTTC. Translated: CASSWDRVSYEQYF.

The chain recombines TRBV27 with TRBJ2-3; D gene unclear. The CDR3 length is 14 residues. Deletions cut 3 bases from V and 2 bases from J, with 9 bases between. CDR1 and CDR2 from the germline V gene are MNHEY and SMNVEV (reference sequence). For the CDR3, the DNA is TGTGCCAGCAGTTTGAGTAGTTACACAGATACGCAGTATTTT. This gives the protein CASSLSSYTDTQYF.

This clonotype has at least ten counts. J is TRBJ2-7 and V is TRBV20-1; D might be TRBD1 (6 bases). With 0 bases removed from V and 6 bases from J, the gap between germline ends came to 15 bases. Germline-derived CDR1 and CDR2 are DFQATT and SNEGSKA (reference sequence). This CDR3 has 14 amino acids. The CDR3 DNA sequence: TGCAGTGCTAGAGATGACAGGCCAGGGACCGAGCAGTACTTC. Its protein is CSARDDRPGTEQYF.

This clonotype has only a few counts. V and J are TRBV5-1 and TRBJ2-5, with 11 positions matching TRBD2. The CDR3 runs to 17 residues. Germline V gives CDR1 SGHRS, CDR2 YFSETQ. The ends lost 4 bases at V and 5 bases at J; junction bases unmatched: 13. CDR3 DNA: TGCGCCAGCAGCCAAGGGACTAGCGGAGGCGCTCAGGAGACCCAGTACTTC. Translation gives CASSQGTSGGAQETQYF.

This clonotype was picked up a small number of times. V usage is TRBV12-3 or TRBV12-4 and J usage is TRBJ2-3, with 7 bases matching TRBD2. The CDR3 loop spans 17 amino acids. Trimming at V came to 6 bases and at J to 3 bases, leaving 15 bases not matched to a gene. For the CDR3, the DNA is TGTGCCAGCAGCCTTGGGGCTAGCGGAGGGGTAACAGATACGCAGTATTTT. Protein product: CASSLGASGGVTDTQYF.

This clonotype was detected once. The chain has TRBV28 and TRBJ2-6; D uncertain. This CDR3 region has 17 residues. Trimming pared 1 base from V and 0 bases from J, leaving 10 bases between. From germline, CDR1 is MDHEN and CDR2 SYDVKM. CDR3 coding DNA: TGTGCCAGCAGTTTATTGGGTTCGGGCTCTGGGGCCAACGTCCTGACTTTC. Its translation: CASSLLGSGSGANVLTF.

This clonotype has more than one count but fewer than ten. V is TRBV28 and J is TRBJ2-2; D is uncertain. Trimming cost V 5 bases and J 1 base, with 8 bases left between them. From germline, CDR1 is MDHEN and CDR2 SYDVKM. The CDR3 loop spans 14 amino acids. The CDR3 nucleotides read TGTGCCAGCAGTCTTAGTCTGAACACCGGGGAGCTGTTTTTT. This encodes CASSLSLNTGELFF.

This clonotype was detected many times. The genes are TRBV12-3 or TRBV12-4 and TRBJ2-7; 7 nucleotides agree with TRBD1. Trimming removed 8 bases from V and 3 bases from J; junction bases left unmatched: 4. The CDR3 has 12 residues. The CDR3 DNA follows: TGTGCCAGCCGAAGACAGGGCTACGAGCAGTACTTC. Translating it yields CASRRQGYEQYF.

This clonotype was seen more than once but under ten times. The chain recombines TRBV29-1 with TRBJ2-3; the D gene is possibly TRBD1 (6 bases). Germline V gene sequence: CDR1 SQVTM, CDR2 ANQGSEA. The CDR3 contains 11 residues. V was cut by 5 bases and J by 5 bases, with 8 bases left in between. The CDR3 loop is CSVRTVDTQYF. For the CDR3, the DNA is TGCAGCGTTAGGACAGTAGATACGCAGTATTTT.